This is a list of T cell receptor beta chains from one sample in a study of blood T cell repertoires in COVID-19. Only in-frame clones appear in the TCRdb table, and some are missing; sequencing was by immunoSEQ multiplex PCR. This table holds 160,000 or so clones, around 87% found once. Sequenced sample: PBMCs or T cells enriched from blood (not recorded which). The receptors here all came from a woman between 45 and 60 years old who had recovered from COVID-19. CDR3s include the opening cysteine and the closing phenylalanine or tryptophan. A D gene is named only where the DNA matches it firmly. Where a row states a size, it is once, few, many or the class of an expanded clone; other rows omit it.

.	TRBV11-3	12	TRBJ2-3	.	CASSLAGDTQYF	TGTGCCAGCAGCTTAGCGGGGGATACGCAGTATTTT
.	TRBV3-1/TRBV3-2	17	TRBJ2-3	TRBD2	CASSQDLAGGRSDTQYF	TGTGCCAGCAGCCAAGACTTGGCGGGGGGTCGATCGGATACGCAGTATTTT
.	TRBV7-2	16	TRBJ2-2	TRBD1	CASSHRGDRITGELFF	TGTGCCAGCAGCCATAGGGGGGACAGGATCACCGGGGAGCTGTTTTTT
.	TRBV5-1	14	TRBJ1-2	TRBD1	CASSLEGQGYGYTF	TGCGCCAGCAGCTTGGAAGGACAGGGTTATGGCTACACCTTC
few	TRBV29-1	11	TRBJ1-1	.	CSVSGGDRAFF	TGCAGCGTTTCGGGAGGGGATAGGGCTTTCTTT
.	TRBV6-5	13	TRBJ2-1	TRBD1	CASRTGAYNEQFF	TGTGCCAGCCGGACAGGGGCCTACAATGAGCAGTTCTTC
.	TRBV7-2	15	TRBJ1-6	.	CASRSWGEGNSPLHF	TGTGCCAGCAGGTCTTGGGGGGAGGGGAATTCACCCCTCCACTTT
.	TRBV6-5	15	TRBJ2-2	.	CASRTLAAGTGELFF	TGTGCCAGCAGAACCCTCGCGGCTGGCACCGGGGAGCTGTTTTTT
.	TRBV19	15	TRBJ2-2	.	CASSTTTQYTGELFF	TGTGCCAGTAGTACCACGACTCAGTACACCGGGGAGCTGTTTTTT
.	TRBV30	14	TRBJ2-2	TRBD1	CASDRGIHTGELFF	TGTGCCTCTGACAGGGGGATACACACCGGGGAGCTGTTTTTT
.	TRBV6-6	14	TRBJ1-1	.	CASSYPSRGSEAFF	TGTGCCAGCAGTTACCCGAGTAGGGGGTCCGAAGCTTTCTTT
once	TRBV9	15	TRBJ1-2	.	CASSAQMGGILGYTF	TGTGCCAGCAGCGCTCAGATGGGGGGAATTCTTGGCTACACCTTC
.	TRBV10-3	14	TRBJ1-2	.	CAIAGRGLNYGYTF	TGTGCCATTGCGGGGAGAGGTTTAAACTATGGCTACACCTTC